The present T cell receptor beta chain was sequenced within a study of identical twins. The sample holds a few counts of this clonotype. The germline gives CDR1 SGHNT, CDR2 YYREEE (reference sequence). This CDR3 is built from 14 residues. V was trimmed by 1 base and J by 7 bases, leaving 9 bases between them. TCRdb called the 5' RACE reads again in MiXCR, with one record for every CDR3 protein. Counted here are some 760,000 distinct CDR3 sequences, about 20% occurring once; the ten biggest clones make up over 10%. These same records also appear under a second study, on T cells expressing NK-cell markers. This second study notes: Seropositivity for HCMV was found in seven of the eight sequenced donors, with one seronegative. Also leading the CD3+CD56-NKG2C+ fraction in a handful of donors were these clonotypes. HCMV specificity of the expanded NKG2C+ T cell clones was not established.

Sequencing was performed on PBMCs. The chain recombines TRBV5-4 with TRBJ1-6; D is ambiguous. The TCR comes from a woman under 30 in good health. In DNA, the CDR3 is TGTGCCAGCAGCTTGCGGGCTGGGAATTCACCCCTCCACTTT. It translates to CASSLRAGNSPLHF.